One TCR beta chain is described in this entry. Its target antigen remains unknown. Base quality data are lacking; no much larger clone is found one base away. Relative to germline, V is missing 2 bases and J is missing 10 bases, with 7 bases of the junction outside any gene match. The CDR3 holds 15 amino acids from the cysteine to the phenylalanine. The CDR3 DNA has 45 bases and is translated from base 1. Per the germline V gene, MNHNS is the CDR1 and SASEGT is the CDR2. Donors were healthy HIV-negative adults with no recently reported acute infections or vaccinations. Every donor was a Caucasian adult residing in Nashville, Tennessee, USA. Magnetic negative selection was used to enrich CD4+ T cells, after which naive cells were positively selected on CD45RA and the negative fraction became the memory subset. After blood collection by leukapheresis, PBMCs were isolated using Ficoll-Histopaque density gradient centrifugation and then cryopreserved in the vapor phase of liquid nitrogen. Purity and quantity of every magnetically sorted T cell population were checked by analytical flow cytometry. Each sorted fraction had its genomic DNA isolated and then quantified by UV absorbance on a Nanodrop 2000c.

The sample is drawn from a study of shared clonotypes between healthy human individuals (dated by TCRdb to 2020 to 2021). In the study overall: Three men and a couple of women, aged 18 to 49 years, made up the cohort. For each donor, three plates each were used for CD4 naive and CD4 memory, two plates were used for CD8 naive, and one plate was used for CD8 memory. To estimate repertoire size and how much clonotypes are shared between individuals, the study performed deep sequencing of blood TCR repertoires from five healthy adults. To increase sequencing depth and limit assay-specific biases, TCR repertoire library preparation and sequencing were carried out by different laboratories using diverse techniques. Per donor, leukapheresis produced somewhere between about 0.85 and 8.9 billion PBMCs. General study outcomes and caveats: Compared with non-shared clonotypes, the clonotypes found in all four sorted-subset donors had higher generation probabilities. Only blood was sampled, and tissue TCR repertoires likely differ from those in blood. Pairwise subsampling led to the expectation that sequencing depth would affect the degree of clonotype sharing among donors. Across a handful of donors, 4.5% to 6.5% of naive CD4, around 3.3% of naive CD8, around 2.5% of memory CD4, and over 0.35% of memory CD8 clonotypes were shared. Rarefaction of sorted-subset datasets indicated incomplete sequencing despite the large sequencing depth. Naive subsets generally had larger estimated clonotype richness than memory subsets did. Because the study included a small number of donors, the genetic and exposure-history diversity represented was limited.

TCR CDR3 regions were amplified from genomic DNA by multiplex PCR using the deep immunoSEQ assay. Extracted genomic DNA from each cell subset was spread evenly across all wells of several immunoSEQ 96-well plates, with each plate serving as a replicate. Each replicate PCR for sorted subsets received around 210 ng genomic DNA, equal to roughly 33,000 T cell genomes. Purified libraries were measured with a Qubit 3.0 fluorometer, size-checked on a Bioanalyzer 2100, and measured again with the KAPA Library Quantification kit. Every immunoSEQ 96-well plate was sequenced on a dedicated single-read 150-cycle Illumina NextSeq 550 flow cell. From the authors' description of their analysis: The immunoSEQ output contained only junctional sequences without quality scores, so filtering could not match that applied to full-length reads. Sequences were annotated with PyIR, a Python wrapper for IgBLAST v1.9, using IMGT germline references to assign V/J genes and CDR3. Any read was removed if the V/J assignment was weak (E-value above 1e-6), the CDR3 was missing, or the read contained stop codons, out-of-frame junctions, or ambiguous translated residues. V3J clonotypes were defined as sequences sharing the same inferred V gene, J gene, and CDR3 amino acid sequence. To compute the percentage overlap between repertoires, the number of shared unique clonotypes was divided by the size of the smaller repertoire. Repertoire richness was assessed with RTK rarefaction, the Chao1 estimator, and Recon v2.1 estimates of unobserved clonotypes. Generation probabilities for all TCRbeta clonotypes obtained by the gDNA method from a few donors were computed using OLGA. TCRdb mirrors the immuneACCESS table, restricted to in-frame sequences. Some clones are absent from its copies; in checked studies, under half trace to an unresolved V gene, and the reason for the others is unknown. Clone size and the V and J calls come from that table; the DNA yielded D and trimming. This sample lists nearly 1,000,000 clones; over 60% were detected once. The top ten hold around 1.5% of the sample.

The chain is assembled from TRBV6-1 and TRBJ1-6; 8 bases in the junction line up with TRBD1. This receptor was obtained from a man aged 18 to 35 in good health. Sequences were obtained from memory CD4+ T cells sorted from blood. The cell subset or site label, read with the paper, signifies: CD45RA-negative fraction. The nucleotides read TGTGCCAGCAGTGAATCCCAGGGGGCCGGCTCACCCCTCCACTTT. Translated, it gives CASSESQGAGSPLHF.